The clone carrying this T cell receptor (beta chain) was found a few times. Methods used by the authors: From reference gene primer amplification, estimates of nucleated cell counts were derived. Sequenced by immunoSEQ multiplex PCR; TCRdb stores in-frame clones only, minus some. V and J calls and clone size are those listed in that table; D and trimming were worked out from the DNA. This table has roughly 57,000 clones, about 89% appearing once. This sample stems from a study of blood T cell repertoires in COVID-19. Across the study: Collection of acute and convalescent COVID-19 samples took place in the United States, Italy and Spain. Sources were T cells, B-cell-depleted T cells, or PBMCs; the material itself was cDNA or gDNA.

The CDR3 is 16 amino acids. Germline lookup yields CDR1 SNHLY and CDR2 FYNNEI. The ends lost 6 bases at V and 4 bases at J; junction bases unmatched: 11. This sequence joins TRBV2 and TRBJ1-1, with 10 bases lining up with TRBD1. The sample consisted of peripheral blood. The sequence was collected from a man between 60 and 75 years old with active or convalescent COVID-19. DNA of the CDR3: TGTGCCAGCAGGGGGACAGGGGCAGTCCCTGGCACTGAAGCTTTCTTT. Translated: CASRGTGAVPGTEAFF. Complete variable domain (other parts from reference TRBV2 and TRBJ1-1): EPEVTQTPSHQVTQMGQEVILRCVPISNHLYFYWYRQILGQKVEFLVSFYNNEISEKSEIFDDQFSVERPDGSNFTLKIRSTKLEDSAMYFCASRGTGAVPGTEAFFGQGTRLTVV.